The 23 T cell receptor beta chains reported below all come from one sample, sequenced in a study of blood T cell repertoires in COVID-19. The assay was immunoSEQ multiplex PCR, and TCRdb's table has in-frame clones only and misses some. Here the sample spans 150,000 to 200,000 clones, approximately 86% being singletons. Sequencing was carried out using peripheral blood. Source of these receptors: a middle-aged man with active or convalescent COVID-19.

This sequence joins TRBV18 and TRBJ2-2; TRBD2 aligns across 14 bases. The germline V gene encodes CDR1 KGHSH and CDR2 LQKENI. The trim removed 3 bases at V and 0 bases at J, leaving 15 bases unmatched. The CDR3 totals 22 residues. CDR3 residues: CASSPRAVAGTSGSSNTGELFF. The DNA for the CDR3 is TGTGCCAGCTCACCTCGGGCCGTCGCAGGGACTAGCGGGAGTTCGAACACCGGGGAGCTGTTTTTT.

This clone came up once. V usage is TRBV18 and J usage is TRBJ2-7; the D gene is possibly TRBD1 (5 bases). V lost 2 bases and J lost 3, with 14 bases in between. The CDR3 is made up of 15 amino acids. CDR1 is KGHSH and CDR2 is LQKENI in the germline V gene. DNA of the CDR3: TGTGCCAGCTCACCAGGGGCTAACTTTCTCTACGAGCAGTACTTC. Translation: CASSPGANFLYEQYF.

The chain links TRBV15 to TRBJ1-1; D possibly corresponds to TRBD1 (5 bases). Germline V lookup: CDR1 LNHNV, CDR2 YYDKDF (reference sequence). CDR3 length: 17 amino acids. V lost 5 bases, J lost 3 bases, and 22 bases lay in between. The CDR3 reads CATSGLQGMVEDTEAFF. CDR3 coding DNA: TGTGCCACCAGCGGATTGCAGGGTATGGTAGAGGACACTGAAGCTTTCTTT.

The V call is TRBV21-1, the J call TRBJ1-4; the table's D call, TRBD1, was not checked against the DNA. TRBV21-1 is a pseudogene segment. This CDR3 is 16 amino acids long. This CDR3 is CASSTPLRGLGEKLFF. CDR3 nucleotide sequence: TGTGCCAGCAGCACACCCCTCAGGGGATTGGGGGAAAAACTGTTTTTT.

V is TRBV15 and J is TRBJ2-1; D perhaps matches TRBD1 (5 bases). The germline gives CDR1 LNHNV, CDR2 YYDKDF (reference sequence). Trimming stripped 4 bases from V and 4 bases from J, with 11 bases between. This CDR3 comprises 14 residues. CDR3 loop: CATSIRATYNEQFF. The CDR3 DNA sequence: TGTGCCACCAGCATCAGGGCTACTTACAATGAGCAGTTCTTC.

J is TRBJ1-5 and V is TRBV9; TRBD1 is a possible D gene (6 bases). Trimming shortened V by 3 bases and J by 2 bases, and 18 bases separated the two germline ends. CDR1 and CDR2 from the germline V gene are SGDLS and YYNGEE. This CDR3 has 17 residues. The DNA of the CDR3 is TGTGCCAGCAGCGACCAAGAGGGGGTTCCGGGCAATCAGCCCCAGCATTTT. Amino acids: CASSDQEGVPGNQPQHF.

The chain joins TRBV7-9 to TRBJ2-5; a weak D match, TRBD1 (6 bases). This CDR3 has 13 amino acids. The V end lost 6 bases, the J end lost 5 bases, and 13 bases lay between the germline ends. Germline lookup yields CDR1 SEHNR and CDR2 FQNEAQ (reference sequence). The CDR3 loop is CASRQQGRETQYF. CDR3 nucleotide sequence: TGTGCCAGCAGACAACAGGGCAGGGAGACCCAGTACTTC.

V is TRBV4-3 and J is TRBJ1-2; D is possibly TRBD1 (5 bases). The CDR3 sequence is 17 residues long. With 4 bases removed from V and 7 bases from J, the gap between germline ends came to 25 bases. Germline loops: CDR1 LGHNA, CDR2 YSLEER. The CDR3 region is CASSPKLPSGGSPGYTF. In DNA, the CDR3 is TGCGCCAGCAGCCCTAAATTACCCTCCGGGGGGTCGCCTGGCTACACCTTC.

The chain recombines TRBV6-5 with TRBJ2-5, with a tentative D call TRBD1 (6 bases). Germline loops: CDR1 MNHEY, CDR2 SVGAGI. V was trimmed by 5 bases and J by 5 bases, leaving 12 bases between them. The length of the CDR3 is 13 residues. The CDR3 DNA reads TGTGCCAGCAGTCACCGGACAGAGGAGACCCAGTACTTC. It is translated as CASSHRTEETQYF.

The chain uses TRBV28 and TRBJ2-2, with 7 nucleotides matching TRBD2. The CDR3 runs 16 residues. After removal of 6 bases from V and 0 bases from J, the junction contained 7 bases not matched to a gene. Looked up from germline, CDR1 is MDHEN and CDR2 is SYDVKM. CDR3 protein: CASSLRGEANTGELFF. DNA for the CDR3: TGTGCCAGCAGCTTACGGGGGGAGGCGAACACCGGGGAGCTGTTTTTT. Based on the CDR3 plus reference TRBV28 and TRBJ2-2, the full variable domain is DVKVTQSSRYLVKRTGEKVFLECVQDMDHENMFWYRQDPGLGLRLIYFSYDVKMKEKGDIPEGYSVSREKKERFSLILESASTNQTSMYLCASSLRGEANTGELFFGEGSRLTVL.

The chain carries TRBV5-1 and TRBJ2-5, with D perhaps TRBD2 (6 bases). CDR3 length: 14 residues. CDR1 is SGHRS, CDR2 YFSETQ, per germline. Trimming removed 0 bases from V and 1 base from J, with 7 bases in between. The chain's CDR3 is CASSLVGGQETQYF. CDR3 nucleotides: TGCGCCAGCAGCTTGGTCGGGGGCCAAGAGACCCAGTACTTC.

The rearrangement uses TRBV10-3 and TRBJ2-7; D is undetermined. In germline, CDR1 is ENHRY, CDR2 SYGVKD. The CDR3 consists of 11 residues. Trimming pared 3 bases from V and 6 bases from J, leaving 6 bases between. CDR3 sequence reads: CAISELLEQYF. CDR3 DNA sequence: TGTGCCATCAGTGAACTTCTCGAGCAGTACTTC.

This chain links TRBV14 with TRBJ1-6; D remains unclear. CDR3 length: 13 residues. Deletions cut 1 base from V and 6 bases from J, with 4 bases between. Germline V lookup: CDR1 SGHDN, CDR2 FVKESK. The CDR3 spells CASSQALNSPLHF. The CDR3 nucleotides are TGTGCCAGCAGCCAAGCCCTTAATTCACCCCTCCACTTT. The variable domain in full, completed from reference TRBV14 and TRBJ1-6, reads EAGVTQFPSHSVIEKGQTVTLRCDPISGHDNLYWYRRVMGKEIKFLLHFVKESKQDESGMPNNRFLAERTGGTYSTLKVQPAELEDSGVYFCASSQALNSPLHFGNGTRLTVT.

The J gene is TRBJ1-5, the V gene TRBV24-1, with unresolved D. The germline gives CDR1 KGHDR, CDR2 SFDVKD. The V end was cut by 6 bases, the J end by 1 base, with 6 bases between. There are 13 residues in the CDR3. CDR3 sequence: CATSPRSNQPQHF. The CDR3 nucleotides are TGTGCCACCAGTCCGAGGAGCAATCAGCCCCAGCATTTT.

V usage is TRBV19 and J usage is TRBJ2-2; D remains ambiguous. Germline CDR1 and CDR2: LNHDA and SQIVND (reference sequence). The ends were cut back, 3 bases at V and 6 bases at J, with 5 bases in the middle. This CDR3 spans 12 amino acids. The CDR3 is CASSISSGELFF. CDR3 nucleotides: TGTGCCAGTAGTATCTCGTCCGGGGAGCTGTTTTTT.

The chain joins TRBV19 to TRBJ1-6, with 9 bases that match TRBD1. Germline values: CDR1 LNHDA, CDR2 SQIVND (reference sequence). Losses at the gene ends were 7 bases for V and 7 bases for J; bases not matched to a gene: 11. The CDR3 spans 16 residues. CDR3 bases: TGTGCCAGTACCAGAACAGGGGGCGTTCAGAATTCACCCCTCCACTTT. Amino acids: CASTRTGGVQNSPLHF.

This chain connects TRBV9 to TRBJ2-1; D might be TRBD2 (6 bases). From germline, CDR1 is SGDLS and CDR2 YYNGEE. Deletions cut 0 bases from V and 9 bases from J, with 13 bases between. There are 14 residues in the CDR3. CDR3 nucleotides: TGTGCCAGCAGCGTAGGTCGGGAGATTGGTGAGCAGTTCTTC. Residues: CASSVGREIGEQFF.

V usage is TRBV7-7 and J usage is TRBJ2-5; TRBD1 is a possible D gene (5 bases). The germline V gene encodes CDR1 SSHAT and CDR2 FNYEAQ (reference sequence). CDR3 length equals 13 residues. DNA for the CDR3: TGTGCTACGGCGCAGGGCCCAGGAGAGACCCAGTACTTC. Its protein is CATAQGPGETQYF. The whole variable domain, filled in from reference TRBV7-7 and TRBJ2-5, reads GAGVSQSPRYKVTKRGQDVTLRCDPISSHATLYWYQQALGQGPEFLTYFNYEAQPDKSGLPSDRFSAERPEGSISTLTIQRTEQRDSAMYRCATAQGPGETQYFGPGTRLLVL.

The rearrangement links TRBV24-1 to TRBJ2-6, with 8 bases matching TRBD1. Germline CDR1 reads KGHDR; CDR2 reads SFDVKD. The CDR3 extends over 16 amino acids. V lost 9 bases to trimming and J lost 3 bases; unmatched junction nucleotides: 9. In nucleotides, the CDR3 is TGTGCCACCGAGGGACAGGAGAAACATGGGGCCAACGTCCTGACTTTC. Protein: CATEGQEKHGANVLTF.

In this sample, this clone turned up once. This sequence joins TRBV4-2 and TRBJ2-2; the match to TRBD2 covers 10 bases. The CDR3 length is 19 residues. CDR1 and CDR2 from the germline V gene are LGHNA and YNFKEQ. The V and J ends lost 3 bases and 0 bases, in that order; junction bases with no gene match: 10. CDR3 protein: CASSQPGLAVTANTGELFF. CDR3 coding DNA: TGTGCCAGCAGCCAGCCCGGACTAGCGGTGACGGCGAACACCGGGGAGCTGTTTTTT.

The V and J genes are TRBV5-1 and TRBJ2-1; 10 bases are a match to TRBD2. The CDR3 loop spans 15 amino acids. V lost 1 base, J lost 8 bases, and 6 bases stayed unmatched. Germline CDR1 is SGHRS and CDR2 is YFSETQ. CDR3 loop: CASSLRASGSDEQFF. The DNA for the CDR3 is TGCGCCAGCAGCTTGAGGGCTAGCGGGAGCGATGAGCAGTTCTTC.

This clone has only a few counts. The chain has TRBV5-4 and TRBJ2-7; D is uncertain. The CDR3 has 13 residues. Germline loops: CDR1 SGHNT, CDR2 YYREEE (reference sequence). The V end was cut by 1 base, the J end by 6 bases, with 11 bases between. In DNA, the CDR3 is TGTGCCAGCAGCTTGAGACTTGAACGCGAGCAGTACTTC. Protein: CASSLRLEREQYF.

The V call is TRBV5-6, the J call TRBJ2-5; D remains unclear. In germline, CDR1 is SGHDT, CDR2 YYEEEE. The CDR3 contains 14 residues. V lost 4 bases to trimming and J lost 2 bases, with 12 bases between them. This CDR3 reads CASSPRLAQETQYF. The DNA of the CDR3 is TGTGCCAGCAGCCCCCGTTTAGCACAAGAGACCCAGTACTTC.